This T cell receptor (beta chain) is drawn from a study of cytomegalovirus exposure and HLA in healthy donors (dated by TCRdb to the late 2010s). In the study overall: In an earlier analysis of about 560 of the donors, 276 Gb of sequence data and 117 million unique TCR beta sequences from about 180 million T cells were reported. Donor age, sex, ethnicity and CMV serostatus were collected together with the repertoire data. To predict cytomegalovirus infection status, the study brought together high-throughput TCR immunosequencing, statistical association of individual TCRs with disease status, and machine learning. HLA typing covered class I and class II loci at four-digit resolution. The number of typed donors differed by locus: roughly 629-640 for A, B, C, DRB1 and DQB1; 522 for DQA1; approximately 610 for DPA1; and 450 to 480 for DPB1. A handful of DR-DQ haplotypes were treated as single units for association and clustering because of strong linkage in the cohort. On average, around 240,000 unique TCR beta nucleotide sequences were sequenced per donor among 300 to 500 genotyped donors of the cohort, with roughly 18% of those sequences being non-productive. The genetic ancestry cluster associated with self-reported Caucasian donors included about 81% of the 398 genotyped donors. A later genetic analysis took genome-wide SNP genotypes for about three fifths of the 666 donors and used that subset as a discovery cohort. In the later analysis, no new phenotypic data were used to find candidate immune exposures; instead, reliance was placed on TCR beta sequences and their occurrence across donors. An early release that covered about 640 HLA-typed donors contained about 300 gigabases of sequencing data and roughly 84 million unique TCR sequences. Every discovery cohort repertoire had been produced on one sequencing platform. The study profiled the T cell repertoires of around 700 subjects by immunosequencing and related them to cytomegalovirus serostatus. A separate validation cohort of 100 to 150 different subjects was used in addition to the roughly 700-subject first cohort. The study was designed to test whether signatures of past pathogen exposure could be identified by cataloging public T cell receptors. A later analysis re-examined previously published TCR beta repertoires from about 670 donors and added high-resolution HLA genotyping to investigate patterns of TCR occurrence. To decide whether each TCR beta V gene segment behaved as functional or pseudogenic, an earlier analysis of some 540 of the donors relied on high-throughput TCR beta sequencing.

The CDR3 goes from the cysteine to the phenylalanine over 11 residues. Only the CDR3 part of the read is kept: 33 bases, read in frame from the first base. General conclusions and limits of the study: In a later analysis, HLA-associated TCR beta chains were found to be more clonally expanded and to have lower generation probabilities than equally common non-associated chains. Roughly uniform sequencing depth across donors was assumed in presence/absence analyses, although this assumption may not hold. The study listed 164 TCR beta chains as associated with cytomegalovirus. Three of the identified cytomegalovirus-associated TCR beta chains were confirmed in vitro to be specific for cytomegalovirus antigens. A later genetic analysis reported fewer N-insertions in productive TCRs among donors in an Asian-associated ancestry cluster than the roughly 650-donor mean. In a later analysis, several top co-occurrence clusters were reported to appear linked to parvovirus B19, influenza, CMV and Epstein-Barr virus. The earlier analysis of approximately 560 of the donors excluded approximately 15 rarely observed V segments, including chromosome 9 orphons, because counts were too low. Because the 87-base-pair reads could not distinguish some IMGT-functional V segments, including TRBV6-2 and TRBV6-3, those segments were excluded. When HLA alleles, especially DR and DQ, strongly co-occurred, TCR associations were difficult to assign to individual alleles. Immune exposure information for the cohort was limited to CMV serostatus. Cytomegalovirus status was reported to be diagnosed by the classifier with high specificity and sensitivity in both the original and validation cohorts. A further reported finding was that TCR beta sequences accurately predicted the HLA-A and HLA-B alleles for most subjects in the first cohort. A cluster of highly shared sequence variants was judged likely to represent a technical artifact of the sequencing pipeline. HLA typing was unavailable for some donors at each locus, so association tests used only the typed subset. In this cohort, only TCR beta chains were sequenced, and detectable features were limited by the absence of alpha or paired-chain data. A later genetic analysis associated a missense DCLRE1C variant with V-gene and J-gene trimming of TCR beta chains, and an independent cohort replicated the association. Broadly in line with IMGT annotations, most TCR beta V segments showed up in productive rearrangements about 90% or about 30% of the time in an earlier analysis of approximately 600 of the donors. Specific HLA alleles were associated with 18,000 or so TCR beta sequences at a false discovery rate of 0.05 in a later analysis. Most TCR sequences were seen in very few donors, while some public TCRs were found in many individuals. Most CMV-associated TCR beta chains appeared to be HLA-restricted in a later analysis, and the HLA associations seemed to be driven largely by CMV exposure. In a later analysis, TCR association rates were found to vary across HLA loci, with the most associated TCRs seen for DRB1 alleles and the fewest for HLA-C alleles. The authors suggested that the approach could potentially be extended to other disease states and immunological phenotypes. Linkage disequilibrium might explain the correlated functional status among segregating V segments, but an unknown experimental factor could not be excluded.

Receptor libraries were prepared by the immunoSEQ multiplex PCR assay. A mixture of 60 forward primers for TCR Vbeta segments and 13 reverse primers for TCR Jbeta segments was used in the multiplex PCR. The CDR3 region of rearranged TCR beta genes was amplified from genomic DNA by a multiplex PCR assay. On the Illumina HiSeq System, the amplified TCR beta libraries were sequenced as 87-base-pair reads. From the authors' description of their analysis: Across the 640 or so repertoires, a later analysis counted 75 million to 90 million unique TCR beta chains, 9.5 million to 12 million of which were shared by at least two donors. Raw reads were error-corrected and collapsed into unique sequences with a nearest-neighbor algorithm that merged closely related sequences to remove PCR and sequencing errors. To assign V, D and J gene segments, CDR3 sequences were aligned to IMGT reference sequences. For a sequence to be retained, a match of at least six nucleotides to both a V gene segment and a J gene segment was required. A rearrangement counted as productive if the CDR3 had no stop codons and remained in frame with V and J, and every other rearrangement counted as non-productive. Following IMGT convention, CDR3 was defined as the stretch from the second conserved V-encoded cysteine up to the conserved J-encoded phenylalanine. In an earlier analysis of roughly 610 of the donors, sequences lacking an unambiguous match to a single V gene segment were excluded. In an earlier analysis of 450 to 750 of the donors, a V segment was called functional when productive rearrangements were above 56.7%, and segregating when the standard deviation between donors exceeded 5%. To diagnose cytomegalovirus status from the catalog of TCR beta chain sequences, a statistical classification framework was built. A later analysis assigned V and J genes by comparing TCR nucleotide sequences with IMGT/GENE-DB human TR gene sequences. A later analysis assigned CDR3 sequences and most-parsimonious VDJ recombination scenarios with the TCRdist pipeline. In a later analysis, each TCR beta chain was defined by its CDR3 amino acid sequence together with its V-gene family, and reads lacking a unique V-gene family were excluded. In a later analysis, nearly 600 highly shared, low-generation-probability nucleotide sequences were removed to address suspected cross-contamination and a sequencing artifact. In a later analysis, a clonal expansion index for each public chain was calculated from normalized within-repertoire ranks of inferred template counts. In a later analysis, generation probabilities were computed with a VDJ recombination model fitted to out-of-frame rearrangements, and the resulting probabilities were checked against IGoR. A later analysis scored TCR-TCR, TCR-HLA and TCR-CMV co-occurrence with hypergeometric tests, applying a repertoire-size bias correction to TCR pairs. False discovery rates were estimated in a later analysis by permuting HLA or CMV assignments 20 times. In a later analysis, co-occurring TCRs were grouped using DBSCAN, with TCRdist sequence similarity added in when clustering inside HLA-allele-positive subsets. For co-occurrence clustering, repertoires with fewer than 30,000 or more than 120,000 public chains were excluded, along with roughly five repertoires with anomalous nucleotide sharing. The table was pulled from immuneACCESS by TCRdb, which kept in-frame rearrangements only. Such tables lose some clones; where checked, under half of the loss comes from unresolved V genes, and the rest has no known cause. The D gene and trimming were derived from the DNA, and the V and J assignments and clone size from that table. The sample table records about 190,000 clones; over 70% of these occur just once. The ten largest clones represent less than 4.5% of the sample.

As for this clone: No antigen is known for it. No base quality information exists; no much larger clone differs at one position.

In total, fewer than 750 healthy bone marrow donors made up the cohort. At the time of sampling, every cohort member was nominally healthy, though immune exposures that went unrecorded were likely present. The donor tested CMV seronegative, placing the donor among the 350 to 400 seronegative members of the cohort. A peripheral blood sample was provided by each donor, and peripheral blood mononuclear cells were used for TCR beta sequencing. The Qiagen DNeasy Blood Extraction Kit was used to extract genomic DNA from the blood cell samples. The rearranged segments are TRBV21-1 and TRBJ1-1. TRBV21-1 is a pseudogene segment. Sequences were obtained from PBMCs. The source is a man between 45 and 60 years old in good health and CMV-seronegative. The nucleotide sequence is given as TGTGCCAGCAGCCCCGGGGAGACGGCTTTCTTT. This is translated as CASSPGETAFF.